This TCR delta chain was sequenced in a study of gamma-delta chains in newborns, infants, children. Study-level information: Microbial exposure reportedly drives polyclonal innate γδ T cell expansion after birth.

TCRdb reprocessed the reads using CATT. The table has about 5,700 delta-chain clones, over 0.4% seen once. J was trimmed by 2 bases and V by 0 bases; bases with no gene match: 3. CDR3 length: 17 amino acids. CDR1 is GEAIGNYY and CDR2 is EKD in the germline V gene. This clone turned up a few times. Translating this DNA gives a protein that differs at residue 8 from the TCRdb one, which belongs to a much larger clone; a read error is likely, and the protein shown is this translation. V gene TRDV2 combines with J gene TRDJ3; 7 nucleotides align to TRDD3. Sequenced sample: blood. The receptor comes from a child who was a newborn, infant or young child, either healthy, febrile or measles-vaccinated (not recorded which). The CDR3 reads CACDTWGTPWDTRQMFF. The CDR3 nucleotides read TGTGCCTGTGACACCTGGGGGACACCCTGGGACACCCGACAGATGTTTTTC.